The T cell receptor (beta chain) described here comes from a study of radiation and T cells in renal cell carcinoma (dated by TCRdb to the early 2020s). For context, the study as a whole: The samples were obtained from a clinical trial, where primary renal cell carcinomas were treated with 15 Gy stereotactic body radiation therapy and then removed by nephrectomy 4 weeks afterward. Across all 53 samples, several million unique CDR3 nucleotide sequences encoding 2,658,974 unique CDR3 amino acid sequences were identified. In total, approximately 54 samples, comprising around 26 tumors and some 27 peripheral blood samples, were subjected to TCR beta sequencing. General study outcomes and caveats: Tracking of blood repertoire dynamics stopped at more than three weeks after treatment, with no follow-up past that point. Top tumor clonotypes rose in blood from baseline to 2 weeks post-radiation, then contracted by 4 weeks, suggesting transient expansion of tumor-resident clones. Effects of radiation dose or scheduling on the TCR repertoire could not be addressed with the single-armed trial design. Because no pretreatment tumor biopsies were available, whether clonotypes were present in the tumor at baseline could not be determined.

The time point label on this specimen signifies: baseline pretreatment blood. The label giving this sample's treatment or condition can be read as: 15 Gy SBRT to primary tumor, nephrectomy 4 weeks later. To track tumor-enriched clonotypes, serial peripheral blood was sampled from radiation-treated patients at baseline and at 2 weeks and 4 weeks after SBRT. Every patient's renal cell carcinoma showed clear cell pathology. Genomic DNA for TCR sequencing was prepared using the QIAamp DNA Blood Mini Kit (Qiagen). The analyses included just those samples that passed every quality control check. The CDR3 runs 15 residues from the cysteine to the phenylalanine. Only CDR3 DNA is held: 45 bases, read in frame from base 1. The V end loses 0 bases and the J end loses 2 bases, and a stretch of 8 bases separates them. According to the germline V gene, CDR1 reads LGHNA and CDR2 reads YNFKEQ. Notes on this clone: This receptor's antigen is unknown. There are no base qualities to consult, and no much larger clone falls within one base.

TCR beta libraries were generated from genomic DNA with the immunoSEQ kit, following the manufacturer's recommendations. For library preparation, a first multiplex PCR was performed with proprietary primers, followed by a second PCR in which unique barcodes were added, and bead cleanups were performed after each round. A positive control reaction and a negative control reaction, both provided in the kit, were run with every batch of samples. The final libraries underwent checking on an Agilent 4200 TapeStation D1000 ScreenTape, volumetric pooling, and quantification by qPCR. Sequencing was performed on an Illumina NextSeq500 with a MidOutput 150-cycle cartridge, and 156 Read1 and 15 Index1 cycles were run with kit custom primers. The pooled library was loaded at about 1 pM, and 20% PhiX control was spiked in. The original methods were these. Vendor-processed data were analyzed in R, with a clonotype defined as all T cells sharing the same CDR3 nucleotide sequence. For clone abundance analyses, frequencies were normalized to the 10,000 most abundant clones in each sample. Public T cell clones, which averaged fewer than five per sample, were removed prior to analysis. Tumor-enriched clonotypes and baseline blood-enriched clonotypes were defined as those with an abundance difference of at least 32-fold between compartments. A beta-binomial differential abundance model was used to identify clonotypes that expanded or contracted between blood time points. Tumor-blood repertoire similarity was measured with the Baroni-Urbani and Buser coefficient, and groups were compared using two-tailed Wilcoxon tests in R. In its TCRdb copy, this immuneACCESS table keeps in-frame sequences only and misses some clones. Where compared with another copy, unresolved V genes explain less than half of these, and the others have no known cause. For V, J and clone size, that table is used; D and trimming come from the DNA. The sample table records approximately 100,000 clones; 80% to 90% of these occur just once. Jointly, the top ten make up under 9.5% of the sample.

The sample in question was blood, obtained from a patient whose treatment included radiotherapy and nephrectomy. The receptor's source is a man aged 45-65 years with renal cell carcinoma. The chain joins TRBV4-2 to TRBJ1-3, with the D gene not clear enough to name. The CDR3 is CASSQDSTAGNTIYF. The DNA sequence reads TGTGCCAGCAGCCAAGATAGTACGGCTGGAAACACCATATATTTT.